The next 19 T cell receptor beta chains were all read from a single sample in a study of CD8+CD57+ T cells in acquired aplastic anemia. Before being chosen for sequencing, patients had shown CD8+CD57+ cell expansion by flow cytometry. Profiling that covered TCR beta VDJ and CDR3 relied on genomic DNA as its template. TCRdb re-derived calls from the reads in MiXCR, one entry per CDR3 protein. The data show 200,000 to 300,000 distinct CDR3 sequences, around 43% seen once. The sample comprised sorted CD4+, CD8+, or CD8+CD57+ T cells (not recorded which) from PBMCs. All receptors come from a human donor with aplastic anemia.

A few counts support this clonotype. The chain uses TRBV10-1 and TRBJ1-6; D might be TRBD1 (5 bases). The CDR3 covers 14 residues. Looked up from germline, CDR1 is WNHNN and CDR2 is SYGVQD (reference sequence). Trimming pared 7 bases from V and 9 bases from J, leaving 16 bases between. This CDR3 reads CASMRNTGGSPLHF. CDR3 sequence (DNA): TGCGCCAGCATGAGGAATACAGGAGGTTCACCCCTCCACTTT.

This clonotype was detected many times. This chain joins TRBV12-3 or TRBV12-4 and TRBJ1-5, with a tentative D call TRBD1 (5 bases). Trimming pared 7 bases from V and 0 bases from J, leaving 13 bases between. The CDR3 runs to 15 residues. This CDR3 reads CASTHWGNSNQPQHF. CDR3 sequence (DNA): TGTGCCAGCACTCATTGGGGCAATAGCAATCAGCCCCAGCATTTT.

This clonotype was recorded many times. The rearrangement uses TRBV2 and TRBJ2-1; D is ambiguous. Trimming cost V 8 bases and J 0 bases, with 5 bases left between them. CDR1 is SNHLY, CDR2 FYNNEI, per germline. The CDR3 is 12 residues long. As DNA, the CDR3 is TGTGCCAGCGTCGGCTCCTACAATGAGCAGTTCTTC. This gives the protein CASVGSYNEQFF.

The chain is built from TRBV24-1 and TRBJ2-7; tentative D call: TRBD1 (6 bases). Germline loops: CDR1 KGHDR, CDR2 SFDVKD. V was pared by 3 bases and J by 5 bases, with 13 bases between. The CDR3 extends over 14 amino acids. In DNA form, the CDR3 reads TGTGCCACCAGTGATCCCAGGGGTTCCAACGAGCAGTACTTC. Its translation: CATSDPRGSNEQYF.

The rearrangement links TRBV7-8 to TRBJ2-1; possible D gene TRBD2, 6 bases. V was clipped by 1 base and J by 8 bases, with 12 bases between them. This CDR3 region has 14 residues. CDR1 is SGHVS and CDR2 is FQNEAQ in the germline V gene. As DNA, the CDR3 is TGTGCCAGCAGCTTAGTCCCGGGGGAGGATGAGCAGTTCTTC. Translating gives CASSLVPGEDEQFF.

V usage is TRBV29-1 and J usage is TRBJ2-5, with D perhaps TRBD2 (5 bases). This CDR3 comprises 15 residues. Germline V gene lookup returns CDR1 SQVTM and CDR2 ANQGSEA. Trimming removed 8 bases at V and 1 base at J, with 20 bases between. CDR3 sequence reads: CSSQGSLERQETQYF. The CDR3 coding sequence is TGCAGCAGCCAAGGGAGTTTGGAGCGCCAAGAGACCCAGTACTTC. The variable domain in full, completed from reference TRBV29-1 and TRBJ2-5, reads SAVISQKPSRDICQRGTSLTIQCQVDSQVTMMFWYRQQPGQSLTLIATANQGSEATYESGFVIDKFPISRPNLTFSTLTVSNMSPEDSSIYLCSSQGSLERQETQYFGPGTRLLVL.

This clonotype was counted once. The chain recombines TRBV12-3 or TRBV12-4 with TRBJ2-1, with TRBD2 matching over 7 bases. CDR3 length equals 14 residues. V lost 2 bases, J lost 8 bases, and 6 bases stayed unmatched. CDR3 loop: CASSLLGEGDEQFF. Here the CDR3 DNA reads TGTGCCAGCAGTTTACTTGGGGAGGGCGATGAGCAGTTCTTC.

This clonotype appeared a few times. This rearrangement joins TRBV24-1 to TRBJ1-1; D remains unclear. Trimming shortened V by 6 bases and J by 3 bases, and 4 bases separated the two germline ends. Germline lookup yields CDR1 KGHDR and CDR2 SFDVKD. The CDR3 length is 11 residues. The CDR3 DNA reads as TGTGCCACCAGTTTATACACTGAAGCTTTCTTT. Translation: CATSLYTEAFF.

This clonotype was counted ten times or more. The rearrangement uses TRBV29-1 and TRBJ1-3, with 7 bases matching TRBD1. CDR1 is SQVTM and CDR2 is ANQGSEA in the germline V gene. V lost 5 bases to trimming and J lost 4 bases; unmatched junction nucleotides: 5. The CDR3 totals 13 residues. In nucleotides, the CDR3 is TGCAGCGTTCGGACAGGTTCAGGAAACACCATATATTTT. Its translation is CSVRTGSGNTIYF.

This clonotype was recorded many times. CDR3 bases: TGCAGCGTTTTAGCCCCCGTCTCTGGGGCCAACGTCCTGACTTTC. Its translation: CSVLAPVSGANVLTF. The rearrangement joins TRBV29-1 to TRBJ2-6; the D is unclear. Trimming cost V 5 bases and J 0 bases, with 11 bases left between them. The CDR3 contains 15 residues. Germline CDR1 SQVTM, CDR2 ANQGSEA.

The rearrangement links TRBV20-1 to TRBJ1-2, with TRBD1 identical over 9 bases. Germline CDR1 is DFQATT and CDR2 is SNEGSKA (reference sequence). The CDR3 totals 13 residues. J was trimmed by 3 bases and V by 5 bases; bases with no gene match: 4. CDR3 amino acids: CSALTGGDYGYTF. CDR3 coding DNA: TGCAGTGCTCTCACAGGGGGCGACTATGGCTACACCTTC.

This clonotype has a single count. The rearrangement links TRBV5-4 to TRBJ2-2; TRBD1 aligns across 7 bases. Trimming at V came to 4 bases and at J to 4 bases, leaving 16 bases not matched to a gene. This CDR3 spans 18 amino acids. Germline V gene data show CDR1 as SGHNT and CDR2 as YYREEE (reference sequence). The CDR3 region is CASSIYRGNRRSTGELFF. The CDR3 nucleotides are TGTGCCAGCAGCATCTACAGGGGAAACCGACGAAGCACCGGGGAGCTGTTTTTT.

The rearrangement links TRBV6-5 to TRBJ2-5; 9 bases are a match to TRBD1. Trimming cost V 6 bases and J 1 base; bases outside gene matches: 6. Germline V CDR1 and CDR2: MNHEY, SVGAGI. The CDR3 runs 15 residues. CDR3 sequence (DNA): TGTGCCAGCAGCCTCCAACAGGGGGCCCAAGAGACCCAGTACTTC. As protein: CASSLQQGAQETQYF.

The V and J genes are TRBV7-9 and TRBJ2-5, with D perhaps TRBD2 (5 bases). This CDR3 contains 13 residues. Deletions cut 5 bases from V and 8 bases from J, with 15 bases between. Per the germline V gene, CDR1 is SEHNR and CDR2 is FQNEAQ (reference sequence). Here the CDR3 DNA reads TGTGCCAGCAGCACCAATGACCGGGGAACCCAGTACTTC. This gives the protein CASSTNDRGTQYF.

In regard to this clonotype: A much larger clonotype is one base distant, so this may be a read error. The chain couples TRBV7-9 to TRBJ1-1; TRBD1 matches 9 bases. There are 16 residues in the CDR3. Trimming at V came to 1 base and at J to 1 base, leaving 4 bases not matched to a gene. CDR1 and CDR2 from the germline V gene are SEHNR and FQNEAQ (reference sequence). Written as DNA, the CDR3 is TGTGCCAGCAGCTTAGTGGACAGGGGACGGAACACTGAAGCTTTCTTT. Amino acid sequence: CASSLVDRGRNTEAFF.

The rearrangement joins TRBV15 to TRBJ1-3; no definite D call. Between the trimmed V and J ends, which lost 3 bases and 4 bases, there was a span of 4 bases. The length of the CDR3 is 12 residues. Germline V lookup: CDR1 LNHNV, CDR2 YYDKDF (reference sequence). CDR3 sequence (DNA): TGTGCCACCAGCAGCTTAGGAAACACCATATATTTT. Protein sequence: CATSSLGNTIYF.

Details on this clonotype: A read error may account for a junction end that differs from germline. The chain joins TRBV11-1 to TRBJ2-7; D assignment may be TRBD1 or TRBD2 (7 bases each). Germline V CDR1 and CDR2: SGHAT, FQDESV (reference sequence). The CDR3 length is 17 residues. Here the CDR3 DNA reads TGTGCCGGCAGCTCCGGGACAGCCGGGAGCGGGAACTACGAGCAGTACTTC. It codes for CAGSSGTAGSGNYEQYF.

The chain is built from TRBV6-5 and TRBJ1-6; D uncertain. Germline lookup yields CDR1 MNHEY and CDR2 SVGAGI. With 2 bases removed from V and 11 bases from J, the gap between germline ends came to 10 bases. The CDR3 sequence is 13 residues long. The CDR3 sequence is CASSYRSPPPLHF. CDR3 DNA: TGTGCCAGCAGTTACCGGAGCCCCCCACCCCTCCACTTT.

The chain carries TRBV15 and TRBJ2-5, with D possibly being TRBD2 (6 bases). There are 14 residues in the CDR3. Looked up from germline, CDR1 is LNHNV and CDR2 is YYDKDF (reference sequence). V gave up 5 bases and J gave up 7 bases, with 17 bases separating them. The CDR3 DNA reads TGTGCCACCAGCGGTGCCCGGGACTCTGTGACCCAGTACTTC. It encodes CATSGARDSVTQYF. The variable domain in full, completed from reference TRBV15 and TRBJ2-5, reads DAMVIQNPRYQVTQFGKPVTLSCSQTLNHNVMYWYQQKSSQAPKLLFHYYDKDFNNEADTPDNFQSRRPNTSFCFLDIRSPGLGDTAMYLCATSGARDSVTQYFGPGTRLLVL.